The 28 T cell receptor beta chains reported below all come from one sample, sequenced in a study of cytomegalovirus exposure and HLA in healthy donors. The repertoire was sequenced with immunoSEQ multiplex PCR; TCRdb's copy has only in-frame clones and lacks some. The data show about 150,000 clones, 85% to 90% seen once. The specimen sequenced was PBMCs. Receptors were obtained from a woman between 18 and 30 years old in good health and CMV-seropositive.

V and J are TRBV12-5 and TRBJ1-4, with no clear D. CDR1 LGHNT and CDR2 FRNRAP come from the germline V gene. The CDR3 has 11 amino acids. V lost 7 bases, J lost 5 bases, and 5 bases lay in between. CDR3 region: CASALNEKLFF. The CDR3 DNA reads as TGTGCTAGTGCACTAAATGAAAAACTGTTTTTT.

This chain uses TRBV6-4 with TRBJ1-1; D perhaps matches TRBD1 (6 bases). Germline V gene lookup returns CDR1 MRHNA and CDR2 SNTAGT. V was pared by 6 bases and J by 4 bases, with 24 bases between. The CDR3 runs 17 residues. The CDR3 here is CASRTGQGPPPATEAFF. The CDR3 DNA follows: TGTGCCAGCAGGACAGGCCAGGGTCCTCCCCCGGCCACTGAAGCTTTCTTT.

This chain uses TRBV5-1 with TRBJ2-2, with 7 bases fitting TRBD1. The germline CDR1 and CDR2 sequences are SGHRS and YFSETQ. The CDR3 loop spans 17 amino acids. The V gene end was trimmed by 2 bases and the J gene end by 0 bases; junction bases not matched to a gene: 7. In nucleotides, the CDR3 is TGCGCCAGCAGCTTAACGACCGGACAGGCGAACACCGGGGAGCTGTTTTTT. This sequence encodes CASSLTTGQANTGELFF.

The CDR3 DNA follows: TGTGCCAGCAGTTACCAGGGACTAGCGGGAGATGGTGAGCAGTTCTTC. Protein sequence: CASSYQGLAGDGEQFF. The chain is built from TRBV6-5 and TRBJ2-1; 14 positions match TRBD2. The CDR3 is 16 amino acids. J gave up 9 bases and V 2 bases, and 6 bases lay outside the gene matches. Germline CDR1 reads MNHEY; CDR2 reads SVGAGI.

V and J are TRBV14 and TRBJ2-1, with D perhaps matching TRBD2 (6 bases). This CDR3 contains 17 residues. Trimming took 4 bases from V and 6 from J, leaving 22 bases between them. Per germline, CDR1 SGHDN and CDR2 FVKESK. CDR3 DNA: TGTGCCAGCAGCCCCGGGGGTCGCGGGCCTTTTATCAATGAGCAGTTCTTC. Translation gives CASSPGGRGPFINEQFF.

The chain combines TRBV21-1 with TRBJ2-2; the table's TRBD1 call for D was not verified on the DNA. TRBV21-1 is classified as a pseudogene. The CDR3 totals 16 residues. The CDR3 DNA follows: TGTGCCAGCAGCAAAGCGCGTGGCAGGGTCACCGGGGAGCTGTTTTTT. Amino acids: CASSKARGRVTGELFF.

The chain combines TRBV18 with TRBJ2-7; TRBD2 matches at 8 bases. The CDR3 is 16 residues long. Per the germline V gene, CDR1 is KGHSH and CDR2 is LQKENI. Trimming took 3 bases from V and 4 from J; bases not matched to a gene: 11. The CDR3: CASSPTPGGGGYEQYF. The DNA for the CDR3 is TGTGCCAGCTCACCCACCCCGGGGGGGGGCGGGTACGAGCAGTACTTC.

The chain has TRBV5-8 and TRBJ2-7, with 7 bases aligning to TRBD1. CDR3 length: 14 amino acids. V dropped 0 bases and J dropped 3; count of bases not matched to a gene: 3. CDR1 and CDR2 (germline): SGHTS, YDEGEE. The CDR3 DNA follows: TGTGCCAGCAGCTTGGATAGGGGGCTCTACGAGCAGTACTTC. This sequence encodes CASSLDRGLYEQYF. The full variable domain, its missing parts supplied by reference TRBV5-8 and TRBJ2-7, is EAGVTQSPTHLIKTRGQQATLRCSPISGHTSVYWYQQALGLGLQFLLWYDEGEERNRGNFPPRFSGRQFPNYSSELNVNALELEDSALYLCASSLDRGLYEQYFGPGTRLTVT.

The rearrangement uses TRBV7-6 and TRBJ2-3; 7 bases are a match to TRBD2. The length of the CDR3 is 15 residues. The germline gives CDR1 SGHVS, CDR2 FNYEAQ. V was clipped by 5 bases and J by 4 bases; unmatched bases: 9. This chain's CDR3 is CASSAGLTGSDTQYF. CDR3 coding DNA: TGTGCCAGCAGCGCGGGACTAACGGGATCAGATACGCAGTATTTT.

The gene calls are TRBV30 and TRBJ1-2; D remains unclear. Per the germline V gene, CDR1 is GTSNPN and CDR2 is SVGIG (reference sequence). This CDR3 is built from 11 residues. V lost 7 bases to trimming and J lost 8 bases, with 14 bases between them. The CDR3 protein is CAFSGGGGYTF. CDR3 sequence (DNA): TGTGCCTTCTCCGGAGGAGGGGGCTACACCTTC.

This CDR3 reads CASSSPGQGYEQYF. The CDR3 nucleotides are TGCGCCAGCAGCTCGCCGGGACAGGGGTACGAGCAGTACTTC. V gene TRBV5-1 combines with J gene TRBJ2-7; 10 bases are a match to TRBD1. Germline CDR1 and CDR2: SGHRS and YFSETQ. Unmatched junction bases numbered 4, after V lost 3 bases and J lost 4 bases. This CDR3 comprises 14 residues.

The CDR3 DNA follows: TGTGCCAGCAGTGACGACTACCTCTACGAGCAGTACTTC. Amino acids: CASSDDYLYEQYF. The chain combines TRBV5-4 with TRBJ2-7; D perhaps matches TRBD2 (5 bases). The germline CDR1 and CDR2 sequences are SGHNT and YYREEE (reference sequence). This CDR3 has 13 amino acids. V was trimmed by 5 bases and J by 3 bases, leaving 12 bases between them.

CDR3 sequence reads: CASSLVGTTGNTIYF. CDR3 sequence (DNA): TGTGCCAGCAGCTTAGTAGGTACTACTGGAAACACCATATATTTT. The chain is built from TRBV11-2 and TRBJ1-3, with D uncertain. The CDR3 sequence is 15 residues long. V was trimmed by 1 base and J by 2 bases, leaving 9 bases between them. Germline CDR1 is SGHAT and CDR2 is FQNNGV.

The chain links TRBV9 to TRBJ2-1, with 7 bases that match TRBD1. Germline trimming cut 3 bases from V and 0 bases from J; bases unmatched to any gene: 3. Germline V gene lookup returns CDR1 SGDLS and CDR2 YYNGEE. The CDR3 totals 15 residues. CDR3 protein: CASSEGQSSYNEQFF. The CDR3 region has the DNA TGTGCCAGCAGCGAGGGACAGAGCTCCTACAATGAGCAGTTCTTC.

The chain couples TRBV4-3 to TRBJ2-7; perhaps TRBD2 as D (6 bases). Looked up from germline, CDR1 is LGHNA and CDR2 is YSLEER. The CDR3 totals 13 residues. The V gene lost 6 bases and the J gene lost 5 bases, with 14 bases spanning the gap. CDR3 coding DNA: TGCGCCAGCAGTCTTGGCCCGGGGGACGAGCAGTACTTC. Amino acid sequence: CASSLGPGDEQYF.

This clone was seen just once. V is TRBV5-1 and J is TRBJ2-1; TRBD2 aligns across 13 bases. The CDR3 has 15 amino acids. Germline CDR1 reads SGHRS; CDR2 reads YFSETQ. The trim removed 5 bases at V and 8 bases at J, leaving 7 bases unmatched. CDR3 loop: CASRELAGGGDEQFF. CDR3 bases: TGCGCCAGCAGGGAACTAGCGGGAGGGGGCGATGAGCAGTTCTTC.

The V and J genes are TRBV6-1 and TRBJ2-1; 9 bases map to TRBD2. Germline CDR1 is MNHNS and CDR2 is SASEGT. The CDR3 loop spans 18 amino acids. V lost 2 bases and J lost 0; bases outside the gene matches: 8. CDR3 nucleotide sequence: TGTGCCAGCAGTGAAAGGCTTAGCGGGAGTGGCTCCTACAATGAGCAGTTCTTC. Encoded protein: CASSERLSGSGSYNEQFF.

J is TRBJ2-7 and V is TRBV5-1; maybe TRBD2 (6 bases). Germline V lookup: CDR1 SGHRS, CDR2 YFSETQ. The CDR3 loop spans 13 amino acids. V shed 3 bases and J shed 5 bases, with 12 bases lying between them. CDR3 sequence: CASSWGDGDEQYF. The DNA for the CDR3 is TGCGCCAGCAGCTGGGGGGACGGAGACGAGCAGTACTTC.

This chain connects TRBV5-4 to TRBJ2-3; D is uncertain. The CDR3 loop spans 13 amino acids. Germline values: CDR1 SGHNT, CDR2 YYREEE (reference sequence). V gave up 4 bases and J gave up 2 bases, with 8 bases separating them. This CDR3 reads CASSPRNTDTQYF. CDR3 coding DNA: TGTGCCAGCAGCCCGAGGAACACAGATACGCAGTATTTT.

This chain links TRBV28 with TRBJ1-5, with TRBD1 identical over 7 bases. The germline gives CDR1 MDHEN, CDR2 SYDVKM. With 10 bases clipped from V and 0 bases from J, the junction kept 27 bases outside the gene matches. This CDR3 contains 21 residues. This CDR3 is CATRTGSKGFGVQYSNQPQHF. The CDR3 nucleotides are TGTGCCACAAGGACAGGAAGTAAAGGATTTGGGGTCCAATATAGCAATCAGCCCCAGCATTTT.

This CDR3 reads CAWSVRASGRAGNEQFF. CDR3 in DNA: TGTGCCTGGAGTGTAAGGGCTAGCGGGAGGGCCGGCAATGAGCAGTTCTTC. This chain links TRBV30 with TRBJ2-1, with TRBD2 matching 12 bases. Trimming removed 0 bases from V and 6 bases from J; junction bases left unmatched: 9. The CDR3 runs 17 residues. CDR1 and CDR2 from the germline V gene are GTSNPN and SVGIG (reference sequence). The variable domain in full, with the rest retrieved from reference TRBV30 and TRBJ2-1, is SQTIHQWPATLVQPVGSPLSLECTVEGTSNPNLYWYRQAAGRGLQLLFYSVGIGQISSEVPQNLSASRPQDRQFILSSKKLLLSDSGFYLCAWSVRASGRAGNEQFFGPGTRLTVL.

Regarding this clone: At the DNA level, this CDR3 is encoded by other sequences in the same sample as well. The rearrangement uses TRBV6-6 and TRBJ2-7; D might be TRBD1 (5 bases). The V end was cut by 2 bases, the J end by 3 bases, with 8 bases between. The germline gives CDR1 MNHNY, CDR2 SVGAGI (reference sequence). The CDR3 runs 13 residues. CDR3 amino acids: CASSYRQGYEQYF. The CDR3, as DNA: TGTGCCAGCAGTTACCGCCAGGGCTACGAGCAGTACTTC.

This clone was counted only a few times. The CDR3, as DNA: TGTGCCTGGAGCCCCCCCTGGAGGCTCGAAGCTTTCTTT. Its translation: CAWSPPWRLEAFF. The J gene is TRBJ1-1, the V gene TRBV30; D is undetermined. CDR3 length equals 13 residues. CDR1 and CDR2 (germline): GTSNPN, SVGIG (reference sequence). V was cut by 3 bases and J by 8 bases, with 16 bases left in between.

The V call is TRBV19, the J call TRBJ1-4; 10 nucleotides line up with TRBD1. With 5 bases clipped from V and 7 bases from J, the junction kept 4 bases outside the gene matches. This CDR3 comprises 14 residues. The germline CDR1 and CDR2 sequences are LNHDA and SQIVND (reference sequence). CDR3: CASSVRTGGEKLFF. In nucleotides, the CDR3 is TGTGCCAGTAGTGTCCGGACAGGGGGTGAAAAACTGTTTTTT.

This chain uses TRBV18 with TRBJ1-5; D remains ambiguous. CDR1 is KGHSH and CDR2 is LQKENI in the germline V gene. The CDR3 contains 15 residues. V shed 1 base and J shed 6 bases, with 13 bases lying between them. The CDR3 loop reads CASSPLRGPGQPQHF. CDR3 coding DNA: TGTGCCAGCTCACCACTCCGGGGTCCGGGTCAGCCCCAGCATTTT.

V usage is TRBV11-2 and J usage is TRBJ2-7; D might be TRBD2 (5 bases). The length of the CDR3 is 17 residues. The V end lost 3 bases, the J end lost 4 bases, and 22 bases lay between the germline ends. The V gene's germline CDR1 is SGHAT and CDR2 FQNNGV. The CDR3 nucleotides are TGTGCCAGCAGCTTTACAACCGGGAACCGGGAATTGTACGAGCAGTACTTC. Protein: CASSFTTGNRELYEQYF.

The chain links TRBV10-1 to TRBJ2-3; tentatively, D is TRBD2 (5 bases). Trimming pared 7 bases from V and 2 bases from J, leaving 16 bases between. The germline V gene has CDR1 WNHNN and CDR2 SYGVQD (reference sequence). CDR3 length: 15 residues. CDR3: CASTRGESNTDTQYF. CDR3 in DNA: TGCGCCAGCACCCGGGGAGAGAGTAACACAGATACGCAGTATTTT.

This chain uses TRBV29-1 with TRBJ2-4; perhaps TRBD1 as D (5 bases). The V end was cut by 0 bases, the J end by 1 base, with 7 bases between. There are 14 residues in the CDR3. Germline CDR1 and CDR2: SQVTM and ANQGSEA. The CDR3, as DNA: TGCAGCGTTGAAGACAGGGCGGCCAAAAACATTCAGTACTTC. It yields the protein CSVEDRAAKNIQYF.